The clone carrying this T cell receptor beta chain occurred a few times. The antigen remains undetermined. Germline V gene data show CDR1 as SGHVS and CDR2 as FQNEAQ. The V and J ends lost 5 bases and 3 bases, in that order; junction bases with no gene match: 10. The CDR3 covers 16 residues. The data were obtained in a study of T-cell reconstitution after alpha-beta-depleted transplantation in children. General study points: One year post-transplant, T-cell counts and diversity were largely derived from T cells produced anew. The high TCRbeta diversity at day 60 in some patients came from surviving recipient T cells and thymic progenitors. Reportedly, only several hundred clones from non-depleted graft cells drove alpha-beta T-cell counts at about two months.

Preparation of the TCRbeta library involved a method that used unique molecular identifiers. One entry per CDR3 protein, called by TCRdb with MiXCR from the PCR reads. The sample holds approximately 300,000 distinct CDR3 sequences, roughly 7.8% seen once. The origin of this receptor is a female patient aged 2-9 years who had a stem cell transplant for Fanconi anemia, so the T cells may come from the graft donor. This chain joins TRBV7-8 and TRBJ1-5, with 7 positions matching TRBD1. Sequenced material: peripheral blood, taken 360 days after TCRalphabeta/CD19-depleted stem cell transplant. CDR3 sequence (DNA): TGTGCCAGCAGCCCTAAGGGGGCCGGCGACAATCAGCCCCAGCATTTT. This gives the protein CASSPKGAGDNQPQHF.